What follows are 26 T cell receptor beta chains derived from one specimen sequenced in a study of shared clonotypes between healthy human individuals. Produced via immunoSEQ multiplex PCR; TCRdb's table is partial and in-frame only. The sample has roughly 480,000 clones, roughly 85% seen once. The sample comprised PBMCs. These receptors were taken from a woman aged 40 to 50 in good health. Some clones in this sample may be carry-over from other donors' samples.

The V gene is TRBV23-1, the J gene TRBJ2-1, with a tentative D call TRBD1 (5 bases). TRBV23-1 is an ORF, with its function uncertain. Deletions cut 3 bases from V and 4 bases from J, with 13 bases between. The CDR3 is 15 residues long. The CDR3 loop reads CASSQLDNKYNEQFF. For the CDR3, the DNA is TGCGCCAGCAGTCAGTTGGACAACAAGTACAATGAGCAGTTCTTC.

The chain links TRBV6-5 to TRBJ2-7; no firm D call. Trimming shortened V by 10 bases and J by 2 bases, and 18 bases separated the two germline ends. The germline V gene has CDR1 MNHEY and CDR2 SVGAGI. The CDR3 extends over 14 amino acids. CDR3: CATTPSDPPYEQYF. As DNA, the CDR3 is TGTGCCACCACCCCCAGTGATCCCCCCTACGAGCAGTACTTC.

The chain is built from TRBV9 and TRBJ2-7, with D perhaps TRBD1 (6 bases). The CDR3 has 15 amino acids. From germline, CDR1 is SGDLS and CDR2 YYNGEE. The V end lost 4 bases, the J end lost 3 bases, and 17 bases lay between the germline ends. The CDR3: CASSLGQQPFYEQYF. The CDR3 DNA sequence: TGTGCCAGCAGCCTCGGACAGCAACCCTTCTACGAGCAGTACTTC.

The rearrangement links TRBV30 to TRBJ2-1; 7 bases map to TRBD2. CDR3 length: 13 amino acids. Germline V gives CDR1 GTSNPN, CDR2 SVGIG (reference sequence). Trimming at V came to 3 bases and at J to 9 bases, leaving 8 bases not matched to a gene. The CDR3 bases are TGTGCCTGGAGGTTCCTGGGGGGGAGTGAGCAGTTCTTC. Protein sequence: CAWRFLGGSEQFF.

The CDR3 nucleotides read TGTGCCAGCAGCTTGGTTTCAGACACTGAAGCTTTCTTT. This gives the protein CASSLVSDTEAFF. The gene calls are TRBV5-5 and TRBJ1-1; D unclear. V was pared by 0 bases and J by 3 bases, with 6 bases between. This CDR3 region has 13 residues. CDR1 is SGHKS, CDR2 YYEKEE, per germline (reference sequence).

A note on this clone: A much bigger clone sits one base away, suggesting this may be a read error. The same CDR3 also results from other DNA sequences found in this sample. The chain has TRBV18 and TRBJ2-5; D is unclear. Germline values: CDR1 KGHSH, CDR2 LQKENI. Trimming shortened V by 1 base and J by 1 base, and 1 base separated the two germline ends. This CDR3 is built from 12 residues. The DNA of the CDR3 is TGTGCCAGCTCACCACGCCAAGAGACCCAGTACTTC. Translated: CASSPRQETQYF.

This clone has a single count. The CDR3 is CASSQEFRSEETQYF. In DNA form, the CDR3 reads TGCGCCAGCAGCCAAGAGTTCCGGAGTGAGGAGACCCAGTACTTC. This rearrangement joins TRBV4-1 to TRBJ2-5; D unresolved. Germline lookup yields CDR1 MGHRA and CDR2 YSYEKL. The CDR3 contains 15 residues. Trimming shortened V by 0 bases and J by 5 bases, and 13 bases separated the two germline ends.

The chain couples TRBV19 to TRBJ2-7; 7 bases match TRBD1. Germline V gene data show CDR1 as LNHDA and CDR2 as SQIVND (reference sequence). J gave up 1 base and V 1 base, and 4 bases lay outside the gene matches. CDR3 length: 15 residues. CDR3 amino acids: CASSIAGTASYEQYF. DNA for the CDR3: TGTGCCAGTAGTATAGCAGGGACAGCATCCTACGAGCAGTACTTC.

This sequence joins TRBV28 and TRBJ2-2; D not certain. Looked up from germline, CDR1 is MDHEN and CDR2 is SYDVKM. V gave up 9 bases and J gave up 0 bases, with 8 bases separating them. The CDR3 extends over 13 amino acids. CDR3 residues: CASSITNTGELFF. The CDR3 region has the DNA TGTGCCAGTAGCATCACGAACACCGGGGAGCTGTTTTTT.

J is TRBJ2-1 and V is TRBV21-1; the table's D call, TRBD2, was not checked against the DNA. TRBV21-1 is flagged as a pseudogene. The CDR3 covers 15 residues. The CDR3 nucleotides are TGTGCCAGCAGGGAGGGGGGACTAGAGTGGAATGAGCAGTTCTTC. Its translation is CASREGGLEWNEQFF.

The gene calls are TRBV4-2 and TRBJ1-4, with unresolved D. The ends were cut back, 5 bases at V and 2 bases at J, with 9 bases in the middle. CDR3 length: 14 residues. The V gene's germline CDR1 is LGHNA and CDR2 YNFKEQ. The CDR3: CASSKVTTNEKLFF. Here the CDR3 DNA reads TGTGCCAGCAGCAAAGTAACCACTAATGAAAAACTGTTTTTT.

The CDR3 DNA reads as TGCGCCAGCAGCTTGGTGGGGGATCAGCCCCAGCATTTT. Its translation is CASSLVGDQPQHF. V and J are TRBV5-1 and TRBJ1-5, with TRBD1 as a possible D gene (5 bases). Germline values: CDR1 SGHRS, CDR2 YFSETQ. The CDR3 consists of 13 residues. Trimming left V 0 bases short and J 5 bases short, with 6 bases between.

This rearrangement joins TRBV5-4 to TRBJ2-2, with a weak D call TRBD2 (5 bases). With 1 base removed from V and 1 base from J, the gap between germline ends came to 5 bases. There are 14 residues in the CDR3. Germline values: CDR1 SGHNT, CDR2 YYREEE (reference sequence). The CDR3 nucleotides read TGTGCCAGCAGCTTGAGCGGGAACACCGGGGAGCTGTTTTTT. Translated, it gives CASSLSGNTGELFF.

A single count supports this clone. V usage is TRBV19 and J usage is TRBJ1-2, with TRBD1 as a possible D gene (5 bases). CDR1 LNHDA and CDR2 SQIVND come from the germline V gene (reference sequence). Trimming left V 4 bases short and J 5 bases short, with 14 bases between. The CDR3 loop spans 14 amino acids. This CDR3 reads CASSSPGLHYGYTF. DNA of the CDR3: TGTGCCAGTAGTAGCCCGGGGCTTCATTATGGCTACACCTTC. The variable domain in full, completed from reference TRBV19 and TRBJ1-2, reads DGGITQSPKYLFRKEGQNVTLSCEQNLNHDAMYWYRQDPGQGLRLIYYSQIVNDFQKGDIAEGYSVSREKKESFPLTVTSAQKNPTAFYLCASSSPGLHYGYTFGSGTRLTVV.

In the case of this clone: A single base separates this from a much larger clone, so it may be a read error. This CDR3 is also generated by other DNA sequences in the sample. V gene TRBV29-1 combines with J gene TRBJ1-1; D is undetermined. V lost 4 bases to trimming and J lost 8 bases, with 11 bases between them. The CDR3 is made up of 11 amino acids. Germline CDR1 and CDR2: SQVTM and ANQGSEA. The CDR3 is CSVARGTEAFF. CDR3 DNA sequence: TGCAGCGTTGCCCGAGGCACCGAAGCTTTCTTT.

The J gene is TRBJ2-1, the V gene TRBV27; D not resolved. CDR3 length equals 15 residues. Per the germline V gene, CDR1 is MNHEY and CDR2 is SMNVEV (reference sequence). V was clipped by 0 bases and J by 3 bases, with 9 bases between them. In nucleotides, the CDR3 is TGTGCCAGCAGTTTATCGAGTCAAAGCTACAATGAGCAGTTCTTC. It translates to CASSLSSQSYNEQFF.

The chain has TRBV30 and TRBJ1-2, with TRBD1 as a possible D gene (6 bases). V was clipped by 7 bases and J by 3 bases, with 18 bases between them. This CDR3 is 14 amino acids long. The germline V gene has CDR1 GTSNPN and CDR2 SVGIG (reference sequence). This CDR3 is CAFTGQGGHYGYTF. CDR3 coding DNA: TGTGCCTTCACCGGACAAGGGGGGCACTATGGCTACACCTTC.

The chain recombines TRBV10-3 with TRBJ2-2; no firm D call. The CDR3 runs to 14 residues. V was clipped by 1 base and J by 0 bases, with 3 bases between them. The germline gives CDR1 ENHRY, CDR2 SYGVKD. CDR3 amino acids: CAISELANTGELFF. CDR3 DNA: TGTGCCATCAGTGAGTTAGCGAACACCGGGGAGCTGTTTTTT.

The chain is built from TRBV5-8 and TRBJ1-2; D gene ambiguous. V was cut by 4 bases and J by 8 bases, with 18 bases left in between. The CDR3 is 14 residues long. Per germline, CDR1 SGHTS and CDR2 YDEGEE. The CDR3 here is CASSPTFQVAGYTF. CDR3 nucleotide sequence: TGTGCCAGCAGCCCGACTTTCCAGGTCGCCGGCTACACCTTC.

The CDR3 DNA reads TGTGCCAGCAGCATGGAGGGCCGGGCTGGGCAGTTCTTC. Translated, it gives CASSMEGRAGQFF. The chain employs TRBV2 and TRBJ2-1; the D gene is possibly TRBD2 (6 bases). Germline V gene sequence: CDR1 SNHLY, CDR2 FYNNEI. The CDR3 is 13 amino acids. V was shortened by 6 bases and J by 12 bases, with 18 bases between the two germline ends.

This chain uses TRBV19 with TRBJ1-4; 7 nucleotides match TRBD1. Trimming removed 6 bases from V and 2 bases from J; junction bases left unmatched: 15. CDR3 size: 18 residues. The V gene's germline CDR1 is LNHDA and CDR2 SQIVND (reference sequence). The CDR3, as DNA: TGTGCCAGTAGAACCCGACGACAGGGCGGTGTGACTAATGAAAAACTGTTTTTT. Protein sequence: CASRTRRQGGVTNEKLFF.

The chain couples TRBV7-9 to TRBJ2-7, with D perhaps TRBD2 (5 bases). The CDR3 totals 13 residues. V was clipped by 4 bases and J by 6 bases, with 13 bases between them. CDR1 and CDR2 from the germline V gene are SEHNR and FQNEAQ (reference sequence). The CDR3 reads CASSSHGGGEQYF. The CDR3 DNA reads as TGTGCCAGCAGCTCTCACGGAGGTGGCGAGCAGTACTTC.

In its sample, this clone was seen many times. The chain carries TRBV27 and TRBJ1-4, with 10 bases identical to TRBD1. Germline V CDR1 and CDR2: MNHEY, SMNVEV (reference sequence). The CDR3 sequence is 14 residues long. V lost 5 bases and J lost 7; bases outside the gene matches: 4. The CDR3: CASSRQGALEKLFF. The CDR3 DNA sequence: TGTGCCAGCAGTAGACAGGGGGCGCTTGAAAAACTGTTTTTT.

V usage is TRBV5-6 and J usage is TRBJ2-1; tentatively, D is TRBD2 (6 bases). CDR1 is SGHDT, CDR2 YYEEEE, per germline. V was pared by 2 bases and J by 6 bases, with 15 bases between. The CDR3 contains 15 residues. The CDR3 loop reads CASSFTGTPANEQFF. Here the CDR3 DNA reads TGTGCCAGCAGCTTCACCGGGACTCCCGCCAATGAGCAGTTCTTC.

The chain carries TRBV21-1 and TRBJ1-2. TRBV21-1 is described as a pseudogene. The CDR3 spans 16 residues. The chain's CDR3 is CASSGKQSNWNYGYTF. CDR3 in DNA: TGTGCCAGCAGCGGGAAACAGTCAAACTGGAACTATGGCTACACCTTC.

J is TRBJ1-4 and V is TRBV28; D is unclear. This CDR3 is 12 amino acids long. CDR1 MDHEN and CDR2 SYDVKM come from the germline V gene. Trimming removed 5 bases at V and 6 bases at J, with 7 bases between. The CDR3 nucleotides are TGTGCCAGCAGTGAGTCCGATGAAAAACTGTTTTTT. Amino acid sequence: CASSESDEKLFF.